These 6 T cell receptor beta chains originate from one sample sequenced in a study of blood T cell repertoires in COVID-19. Some clones are missing from TCRdb's copy, which holds only in-frame ones; the method was immunoSEQ multiplex PCR. The sample comprises tens of thousands of clones, 80% to 90% of which are singletons, and roughly 1.6% rests with the top ten. Sequenced: peripheral blood. These TCRs come from a man in his 60s with acute or convalescent COVID-19.

J is TRBJ1-2 and V is TRBV2, with a possible D match to TRBD1 (6 bases). Germline V lookup: CDR1 SNHLY, CDR2 FYNNEI. Trimming took 2 bases from V and 8 from J, leaving 12 bases between them. This CDR3 has 13 residues. DNA for the CDR3: TGTGCCAGCAGTGAAAACAGGGAGTGGGGCTACACCTTC. This translates into CASSENREWGYTF.

This clone was counted a single time. The chain employs TRBV19 and TRBJ1-2; 8 bases line up with TRBD1. The germline V gene encodes CDR1 LNHDA and CDR2 SQIVND (reference sequence). This CDR3 spans 17 amino acids. The J segment lost 4 bases and the V segment lost 5 bases, leaving 15 bases of the junction unmatched. This CDR3 reads CASSPGPLMTGAYGYTF. Written as DNA, the CDR3 is TGTGCCAGTAGTCCTGGCCCTTTGATGACAGGGGCCTATGGCTACACCTTC.

The genes are TRBV5-4 and TRBJ1-4; 10 positions match TRBD1. The germline V gene has CDR1 SGHNT and CDR2 YYREEE (reference sequence). The length of the CDR3 is 16 residues. V dropped 3 bases and J dropped 8; count of bases not matched to a gene: 10. CDR3 loop: CASSSRGQGFGEKLFF. CDR3 bases: TGTGCCAGCAGCTCCAGGGGACAGGGGTTTGGAGAAAAACTGTTTTTT.

The chain joins TRBV9 to TRBJ2-1; TRBD2 matches 9 bases. J was trimmed by 3 bases and V by 3 bases; bases with no gene match: 7. CDR3 length: 16 amino acids. CDR1 is SGDLS and CDR2 is YYNGEE in the germline V gene. For the CDR3, the DNA is TGTGCCAGCAGCGCCAATAGCGGGGGAGGCTACAATGAGCAGTTCTTC. It specifies CASSANSGGGYNEQFF.

This chain uses TRBV10-3 with TRBJ1-2; D not certain. Trimming stripped 7 bases from V and 0 bases from J, with 24 bases between. The V gene's germline CDR1 is ENHRY and CDR2 SYGVKD. There are 18 residues in the CDR3. CDR3 sequence reads: CAITEGLRVAGANYGYTF. In DNA, the CDR3 is TGTGCCATCACCGAGGGTTTGAGGGTAGCAGGAGCTAACTATGGCTACACCTTC.

V usage is TRBV7-9 and J usage is TRBJ2-1, with 9 positions matching TRBD2. Trimming took 0 bases from V and 7 from J; bases not matched to a gene: 7. The CDR3 sequence is 16 residues long. CDR1 is SEHNR, CDR2 FQNEAQ, per germline (reference sequence). CDR3 protein: CASSLAGRGGVNEQFF. The DNA for the CDR3 is TGTGCCAGCAGCTTAGCTGGGCGGGGGGGCGTAAATGAGCAGTTCTTC.